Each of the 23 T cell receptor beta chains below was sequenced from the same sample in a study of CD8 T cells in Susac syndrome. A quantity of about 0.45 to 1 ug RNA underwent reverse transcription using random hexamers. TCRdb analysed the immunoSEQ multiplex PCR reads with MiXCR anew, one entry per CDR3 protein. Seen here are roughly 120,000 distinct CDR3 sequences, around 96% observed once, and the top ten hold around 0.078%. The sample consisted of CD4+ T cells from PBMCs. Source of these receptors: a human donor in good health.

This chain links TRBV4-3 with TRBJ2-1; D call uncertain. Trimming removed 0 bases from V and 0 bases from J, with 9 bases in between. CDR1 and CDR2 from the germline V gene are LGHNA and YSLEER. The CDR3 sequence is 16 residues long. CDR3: CASSQDRRSSYNEQFF. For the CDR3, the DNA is TGCGCCAGCAGCCAAGATCGGCGGAGCTCCTACAATGAGCAGTTCTTC.

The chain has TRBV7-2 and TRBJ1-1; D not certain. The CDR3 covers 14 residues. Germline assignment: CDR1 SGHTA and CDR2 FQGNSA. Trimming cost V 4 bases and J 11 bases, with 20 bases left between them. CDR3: CASSSSYADSLAFF. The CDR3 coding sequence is TGTGCCAGCAGCTCGTCCTACGCGGATTCTTTGGCTTTCTTT.

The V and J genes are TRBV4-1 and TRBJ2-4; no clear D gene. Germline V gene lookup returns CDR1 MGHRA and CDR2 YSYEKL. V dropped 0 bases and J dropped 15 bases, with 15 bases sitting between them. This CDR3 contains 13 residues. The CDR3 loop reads CASSQERNLWTYF. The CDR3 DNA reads TGCGCCAGCAGCCAAGAGAGGAACTTATGGACGTACTTC.

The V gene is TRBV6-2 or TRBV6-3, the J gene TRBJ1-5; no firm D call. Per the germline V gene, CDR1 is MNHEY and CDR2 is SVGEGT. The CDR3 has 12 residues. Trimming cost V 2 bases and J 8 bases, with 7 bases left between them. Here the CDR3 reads CASSYRTKPQHF. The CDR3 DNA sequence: TGTGCCAGCAGTTACAGAACAAAGCCCCAGCATTTT.

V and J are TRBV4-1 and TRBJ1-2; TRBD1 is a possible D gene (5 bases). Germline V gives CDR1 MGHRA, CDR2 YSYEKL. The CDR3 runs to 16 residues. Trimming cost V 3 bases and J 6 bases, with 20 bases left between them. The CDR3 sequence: CASSHQGWVGDNGYTF. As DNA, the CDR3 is TGCGCCAGCAGCCACCAGGGATGGGTAGGGGATAATGGCTACACCTTC.

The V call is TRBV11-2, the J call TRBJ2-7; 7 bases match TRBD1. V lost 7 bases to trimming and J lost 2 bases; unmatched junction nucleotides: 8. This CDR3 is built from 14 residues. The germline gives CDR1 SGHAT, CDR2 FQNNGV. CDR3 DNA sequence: TGTGCCAGCACCCTCGGGACAGTAGCCTACGAGCAGTACTTC. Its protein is CASTLGTVAYEQYF.

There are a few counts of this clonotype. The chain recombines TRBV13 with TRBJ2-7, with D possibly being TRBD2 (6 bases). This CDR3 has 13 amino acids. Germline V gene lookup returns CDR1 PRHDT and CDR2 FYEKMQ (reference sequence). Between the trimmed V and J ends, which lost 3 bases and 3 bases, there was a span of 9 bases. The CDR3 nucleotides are TGTGCCAGCAGCTTGGGACTTCTCTACGAGCAGTACTTC. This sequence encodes CASSLGLLYEQYF.

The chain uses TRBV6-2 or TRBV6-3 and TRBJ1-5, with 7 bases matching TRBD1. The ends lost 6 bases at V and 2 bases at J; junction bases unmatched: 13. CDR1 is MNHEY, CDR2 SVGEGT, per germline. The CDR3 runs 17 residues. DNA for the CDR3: TGTGCCAGCAGCCCATCAGACAGGGTGTTAGGCAATCAGCCCCAGCATTTT. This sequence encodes CASSPSDRVLGNQPQHF.

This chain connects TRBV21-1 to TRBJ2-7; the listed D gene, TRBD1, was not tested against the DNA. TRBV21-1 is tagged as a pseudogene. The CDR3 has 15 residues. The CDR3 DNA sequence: TGTGCCAGCAGCACCTTACAGGGGAACGGCGACGAGCAGTACTTC. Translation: CASSTLQGNGDEQYF.

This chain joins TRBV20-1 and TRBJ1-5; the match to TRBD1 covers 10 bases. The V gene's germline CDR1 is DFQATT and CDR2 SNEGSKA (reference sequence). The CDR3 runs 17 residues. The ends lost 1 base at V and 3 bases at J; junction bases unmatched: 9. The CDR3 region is CSARAPRDRGNNQPQHF. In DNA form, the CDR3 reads TGCAGTGCTAGAGCCCCGCGGGACAGGGGCAACAATCAGCCCCAGCATTTT.

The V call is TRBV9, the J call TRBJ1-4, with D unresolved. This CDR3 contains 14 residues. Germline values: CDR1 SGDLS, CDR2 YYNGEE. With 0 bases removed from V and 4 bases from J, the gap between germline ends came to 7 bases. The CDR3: CASSVGPSNEKLFF. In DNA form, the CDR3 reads TGTGCCAGCAGCGTAGGGCCGAGTAATGAAAAACTGTTTTTT.

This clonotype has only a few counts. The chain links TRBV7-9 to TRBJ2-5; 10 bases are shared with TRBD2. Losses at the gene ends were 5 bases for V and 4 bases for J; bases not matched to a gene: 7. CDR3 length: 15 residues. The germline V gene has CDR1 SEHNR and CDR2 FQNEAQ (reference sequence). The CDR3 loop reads CASSRPSGSRETQYF. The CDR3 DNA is TGTGCCAGCAGCCGCCCTAGCGGGAGTAGAGAGACCCAGTACTTC.

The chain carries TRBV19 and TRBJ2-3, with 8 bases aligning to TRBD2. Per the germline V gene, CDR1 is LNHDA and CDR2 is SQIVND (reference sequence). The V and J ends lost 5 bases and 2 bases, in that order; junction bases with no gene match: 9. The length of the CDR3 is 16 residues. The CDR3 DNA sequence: TGTGCCAGTAGTGGAGGGGCGGGAGGAATCACAGATACGCAGTATTTT. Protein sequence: CASSGGAGGITDTQYF.

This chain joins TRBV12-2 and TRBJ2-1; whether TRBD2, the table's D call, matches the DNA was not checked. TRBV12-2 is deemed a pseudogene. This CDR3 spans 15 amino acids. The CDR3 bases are TGTGCAAGTCGCTGCGGGACTAGCGGGAGACATGAGCAGTTCTTC. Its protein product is CASRCGTSGRHEQFF.

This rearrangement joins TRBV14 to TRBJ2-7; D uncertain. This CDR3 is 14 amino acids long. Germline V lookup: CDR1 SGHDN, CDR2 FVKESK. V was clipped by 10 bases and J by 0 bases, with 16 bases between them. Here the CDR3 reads CATRPMGNSYEQYF. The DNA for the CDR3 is TGTGCCACCAGGCCTATGGGCAACTCCTACGAGCAGTACTTC. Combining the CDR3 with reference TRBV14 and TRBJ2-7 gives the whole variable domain EAGVTQFPSHSVIEKGQTVTLRCDPISGHDNLYWYRRVMGKEIKFLLHFVKESKQDESGMPNNRFLAERTGGTYSTLKVQPAELEDSGVYFCATRPMGNSYEQYFGPGTRLTVT.

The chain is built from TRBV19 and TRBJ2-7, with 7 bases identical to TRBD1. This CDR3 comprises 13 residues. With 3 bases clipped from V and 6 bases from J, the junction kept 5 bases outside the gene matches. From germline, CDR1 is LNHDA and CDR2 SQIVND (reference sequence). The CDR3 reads CASSIQQGLEQYF. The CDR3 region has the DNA TGTGCCAGTAGTATCCAACAGGGGCTCGAGCAGTACTTC.

The CDR3 DNA sequence: TGCAGTGCTAGAGATCCCGCAGGGGTCGACACCGGGGAGCTGTTTTTT. Its protein is CSARDPAGVDTGELFF. The rearrangement links TRBV20-1 to TRBJ2-2; weak D call: TRBD1 (6 bases). V was trimmed by 0 bases and J by 3 bases, leaving 14 bases between them. CDR3 length: 16 amino acids. Per germline, CDR1 DFQATT and CDR2 SNEGSKA (reference sequence).

DNA for the CDR3: TGCGCCAGCGGCGGGACTCCAGATACGCAGTATTTT. Its translation is CASGGTPDTQYF. The chain uses TRBV10-2 and TRBJ2-3; weak D call: TRBD2 (6 bases). The CDR3 runs to 12 residues. Germline CDR1 is WSHSY and CDR2 is SAAADI. With 8 bases removed from V and 4 bases from J, the gap between germline ends came to 10 bases.

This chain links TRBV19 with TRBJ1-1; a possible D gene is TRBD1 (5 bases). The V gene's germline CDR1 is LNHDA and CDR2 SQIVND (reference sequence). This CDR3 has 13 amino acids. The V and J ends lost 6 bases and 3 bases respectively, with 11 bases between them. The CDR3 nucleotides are TGTGCCAGTAGGTCGGGGGGATACACTGAAGCTTTCTTT. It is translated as CASRSGGYTEAFF.

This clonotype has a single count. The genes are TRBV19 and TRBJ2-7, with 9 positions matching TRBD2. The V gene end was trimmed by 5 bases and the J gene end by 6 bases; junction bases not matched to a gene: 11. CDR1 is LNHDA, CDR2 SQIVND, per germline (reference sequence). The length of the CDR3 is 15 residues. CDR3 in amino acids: CASSVLAGAPGEQYF. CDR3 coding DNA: TGTGCCAGTAGTGTTTTAGCGGGAGCCCCGGGCGAGCAGTACTTC.

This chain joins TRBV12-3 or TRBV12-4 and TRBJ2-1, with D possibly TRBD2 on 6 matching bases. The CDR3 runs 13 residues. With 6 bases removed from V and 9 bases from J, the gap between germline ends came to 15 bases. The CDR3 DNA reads TGTGCCAGCAGGTTGGCTAGCGTCGGTGAGCAGTTCTTC. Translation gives CASRLASVGEQFF.

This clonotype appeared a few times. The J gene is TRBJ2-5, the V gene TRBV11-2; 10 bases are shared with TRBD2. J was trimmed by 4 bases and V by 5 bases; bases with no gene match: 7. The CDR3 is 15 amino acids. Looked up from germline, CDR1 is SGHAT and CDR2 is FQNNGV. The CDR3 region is CASSPTSGAAETQYF. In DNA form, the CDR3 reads TGTGCCAGCAGCCCTACTAGCGGGGCTGCAGAGACCCAGTACTTC.

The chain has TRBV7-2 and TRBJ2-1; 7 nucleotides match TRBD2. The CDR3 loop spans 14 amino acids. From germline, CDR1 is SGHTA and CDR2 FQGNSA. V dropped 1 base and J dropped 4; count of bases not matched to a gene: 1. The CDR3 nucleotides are TGTGCCAGCAGCTTAGGACTAGCATACAATGAGCAGTTCTTC. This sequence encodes CASSLGLAYNEQFF.